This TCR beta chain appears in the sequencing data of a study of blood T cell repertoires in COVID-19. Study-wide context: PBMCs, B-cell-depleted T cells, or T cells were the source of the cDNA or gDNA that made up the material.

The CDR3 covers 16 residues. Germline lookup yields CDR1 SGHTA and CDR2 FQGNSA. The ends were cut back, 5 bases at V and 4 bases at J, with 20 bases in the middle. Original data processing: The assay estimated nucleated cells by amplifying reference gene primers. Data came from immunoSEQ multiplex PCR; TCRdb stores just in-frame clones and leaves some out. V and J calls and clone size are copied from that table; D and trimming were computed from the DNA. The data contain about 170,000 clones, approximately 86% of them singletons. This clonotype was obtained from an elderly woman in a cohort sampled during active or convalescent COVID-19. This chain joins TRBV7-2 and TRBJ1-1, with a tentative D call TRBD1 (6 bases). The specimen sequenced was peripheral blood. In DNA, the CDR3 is TGTGCCAGCAGCCCACGGAACCCAACAGGGAGCACTGAAGCTTTCTTT. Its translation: CASSPRNPTGSTEAFF.